This entry lists 30 T cell receptor beta chains sequenced from one sample in a study of human T cells and chemical hapten exposure. The time point: pre-sensitization, week 0. The treatment is: therapeutic diphenylcyclopropenone sensitization with weekly scalp DPC. TCRdb redid the calling of the RACE reads with MiXCR, one entry per CDR3 protein. This table has roughly 380,000 distinct CDR3 sequences, around 5.5% appearing once. Sequenced material: whole blood, taken in connection with sensitization to the hapten diphenylcyclopropenone (DPC). The source of these receptors is a woman between 50 and 59 years old with alopecia areata. Some clones in this sample may be carry-over from other donors' samples.

This clonotype showed up just a few times. V and J are TRBV6-2 or TRBV6-3 and TRBJ2-7, with 8 bases lining up with TRBD2. The junction had 4 bases not matched to a gene; V was cut back by 0 bases and J by 3 bases. Looked up from germline, CDR1 is MNHEY and CDR2 is SVGEGT. This CDR3 spans 15 amino acids. The CDR3: CASSYSLAERYEQYF. The CDR3 DNA reads TGTGCCAGCAGTTACTCACTAGCGGAACGCTACGAGCAGTACTTC.

As concerns this clonotype: A clone one base away is much larger, so this may be a read error. This chain joins TRBV13 and TRBJ2-1; 9 bases agree with TRBD2. Germline V gene lookup returns CDR1 PRHDT and CDR2 FYEKMQ (reference sequence). The CDR3 length is 15 residues. CDR3 DNA: TGTTCCAGCAGCCCGGGACTAGCCACCTACAATGAGCAGTTCTTC. Translation: CSSSPGLATYNEQFF.

This clonotype was seen at least ten times. V is TRBV5-1 and J is TRBJ2-5; D unresolved. V was pared by 0 bases and J by 3 bases, with 9 bases between. CDR3 size: 14 residues. CDR1 and CDR2 from the germline V gene are SGHRS and YFSETQ. Here the CDR3 reads CASSLGAGEETQYF. DNA of the CDR3: TGCGCCAGCAGCTTGGGTGCCGGAGAAGAGACCCAGTACTTC.

This clonotype was seen ten or more times. The chain is built from TRBV18 and TRBJ2-1; 7 bases agree with TRBD1. Trimming cost V 5 bases and J 0 bases; bases outside gene matches: 4. Germline-derived CDR1 and CDR2 are KGHSH and LQKENI. The CDR3 is made up of 15 amino acids. The chain's CDR3 is CASSYGQDSYNEQFF. The CDR3 nucleotides are TGTGCCAGCTCATACGGACAGGACTCCTACAATGAGCAGTTCTTC.

The J gene is TRBJ2-1, the V gene TRBV20-1; the D gene is possibly TRBD2 (5 bases). CDR1 is DFQATT, CDR2 SNEGSKA, per germline (reference sequence). V gave up 3 bases and J gave up 7 bases, with 16 bases separating them. This CDR3 contains 14 residues. CDR3 nucleotides: TGCAGTGCTAGGATCGGCGGGTCTAAGAATGAGCAGTTCTTC. It is translated as CSARIGGSKNEQFF.

Many counts were recorded for this clonotype. The chain uses TRBV28 and TRBJ2-3; possible D gene TRBD2, 6 bases. The V gene lost 3 bases and the J gene lost 1 base, with 11 bases spanning the gap. The CDR3 loop spans 15 amino acids. Germline loops: CDR1 MDHEN, CDR2 SYDVKM. The CDR3 protein is CASSFSSGGTDTQYF. In DNA form, the CDR3 reads TGTGCCAGCAGTTTCTCGTCGGGGGGCACAGATACGCAGTATTTT.

This chain joins TRBV9 and TRBJ2-3, with 9 bases matching TRBD2. CDR1 SGDLS and CDR2 YYNGEE come from the germline V gene. The V segment lost 0 bases and the J segment 0 bases; nucleotides outside the gene matches: 5. The CDR3 runs 17 residues. The CDR3 nucleotides are TGTGCCAGCAGCGTAGGGCGCACTAGCGGGAGCACAGATACGCAGTATTTT. It yields the protein CASSVGRTSGSTDTQYF.

This clonotype was picked up many times. The V and J genes are TRBV9 and TRBJ2-5; no clear D. Per germline, CDR1 SGDLS and CDR2 YYNGEE. Trimming stripped 0 bases from V and 1 base from J, with 4 bases between. The CDR3 consists of 13 residues. In nucleotides, the CDR3 is TGTGCCAGCAGCGTAGCGGGCCAAGAGACCCAGTACTTC. Amino acid sequence: CASSVAGQETQYF.

This clonotype was recorded many times. V is TRBV4-3 and J is TRBJ1-5, with 7 bases identical to TRBD1. Per germline, CDR1 LGHNA and CDR2 YSLEER. The V segment lost 4 bases and the J segment 3 bases; nucleotides outside the gene matches: 6. The CDR3 totals 15 residues. The CDR3, as DNA: TGCGCCAGCAGCCGCGACAGGGATTTCAATCAGCCCCAGCATTTT. Its translation: CASSRDRDFNQPQHF.

This clonotype was counted between two and nine times. The chain links TRBV10-3 to TRBJ1-3; D not certain. In germline, CDR1 is ENHRY, CDR2 SYGVKD. V lost 0 bases and J lost 4, with 10 bases in between. The CDR3 runs to 15 residues. CDR3 bases: TGTGCCATCAGTGAGTCAAAAGGAACCGGAAACACCATATATTTT. This encodes CAISESKGTGNTIYF.

In this sample, this clonotype turned up many times. The chain is built from TRBV2 and TRBJ1-3; no definite D call. Between the trimmed V and J ends, which lost 5 bases and 2 bases, there was a span of 7 bases. Germline CDR1 is SNHLY and CDR2 is FYNNEI. This CDR3 contains 13 residues. The CDR3 reads CASSQQTGNTIYF. The CDR3 nucleotides are TGTGCCAGCAGTCAACAAACTGGAAACACCATATATTTT.

The table lists this clonotype with many counts. J is TRBJ2-1 and V is TRBV4-1; D call uncertain. V was shortened by 1 base and J by 4 bases, with 5 bases between the two germline ends. From germline, CDR1 is MGHRA and CDR2 YSYEKL. This CDR3 is 13 amino acids long. CDR3 loop: CASSQALYNEQFF. The CDR3 DNA sequence: TGCGCCAGCAGCCAAGCCTTATACAATGAGCAGTTCTTC.

This clonotype was found many times. This chain links TRBV5-1 with TRBJ1-1; D may be TRBD1 (5 bases). Germline CDR1 SGHRS, CDR2 YFSETQ. Trimming took 3 bases from V and 6 from J, leaving 15 bases between them. The CDR3 consists of 14 residues. Here the CDR3 DNA reads TGCGCCAGCAGCTCGCCAAATACAGGAGCTGAAGCTTTCTTT. This codes for CASSSPNTGAEAFF.

This chain uses TRBV13 with TRBJ2-6; D may correspond to TRBD1 or TRBD2 (5 bases each). Per the germline V gene, CDR1 is PRHDT and CDR2 is FYEKMQ (reference sequence). V lost 3 bases and J 2 bases, leaving 8 bases between the germline ends. The CDR3 consists of 15 residues. The CDR3: CASSFGDAGANVLTF. The CDR3 region has the DNA TGTGCCAGCAGCTTTGGGGACGCTGGGGCCAACGTCCTGACTTTC.

This clonotype was observed a few times. The chain has TRBV7-9 and TRBJ1-2, with 8 bases aligning to TRBD1. J was trimmed by 4 bases and V by 2 bases; bases with no gene match: 3. Germline lookup yields CDR1 SEHNR and CDR2 FQNEAQ (reference sequence). CDR3 length equals 14 residues. CDR3 sequence: CASSLPGGGYGYTF. CDR3 in DNA: TGTGCCAGCAGCTTACCAGGGGGCGGCTATGGCTACACCTTC. The whole variable domain, filled in from reference TRBV7-9 and TRBJ1-2, reads DTGVSQNPRHKITKRGQNVTFRCDPISEHNRLYWYRQTLGQGPEFLTYFQNEAQLEKSRLLSDRFSAERPKGSFSTLEIQRTEQGDSAMYLCASSLPGGGYGYTFGSGTRLTVV.

This clonotype has just a few counts. The chain is built from TRBV5-1 and TRBJ1-2, with a tentative D call TRBD1 (6 bases). V was cut by 0 bases and J by 7 bases, with 13 bases left in between. The CDR3 runs to 14 residues. Germline CDR1 reads SGHRS; CDR2 reads YFSETQ. The CDR3: CASSLEGGRSGYTF. The CDR3 nucleotides are TGCGCCAGCAGCTTGGAAGGGGGACGGAGTGGCTACACCTTC.

This chain uses TRBV6-1 with TRBJ1-4; TRBD1 agrees at 10 bases. V lost 4 bases and J lost 10; bases outside the gene matches: 3. The V gene's germline CDR1 is MNHNS and CDR2 SASEGT. The CDR3 contains 13 residues. CDR3 bases: TGTGCCAGCAGTGGACAGGGGGCTGGAAAACTGTTTTTT. Protein product: CASSGQGAGKLFF.

This clonotype was observed a few times. This rearrangement joins TRBV12-3 or TRBV12-4 to TRBJ1-2; TRBD1 matches 12 bases. The CDR3 is 17 residues long. V was clipped by 5 bases and J by 8 bases; unmatched bases: 15. This CDR3 reads CASSVSPLGQGAPGYTF. CDR3 nucleotide sequence: TGTGCCAGCAGTGTTTCCCCCCTGGGACAGGGGGCTCCGGGCTACACCTTC.

V usage is TRBV3-1 and J usage is TRBJ1-2; 11 nucleotides align to TRBD1. With 3 bases clipped from V and 3 bases from J, the junction kept 6 bases outside the gene matches. This CDR3 is built from 16 residues. Germline assignment: CDR1 LGHDT and CDR2 YNNKEL (reference sequence). For the CDR3, the DNA is TGTGCCAGCAGCCACGGACAGGGGGCAACAGACTATGGCTACACCTTC. Translation: CASSHGQGATDYGYTF.

The rearrangement links TRBV5-1 to TRBJ2-7; TRBD2 might be the D (6 bases). CDR3 length: 14 residues. The germline gives CDR1 SGHRS, CDR2 YFSETQ. With 3 bases removed from V and 7 bases from J, the gap between germline ends came to 17 bases. The CDR3 sequence: CASSSVRGVGEQYF. CDR3 nucleotides: TGCGCCAGCAGCTCGGTTCGCGGGGTGGGGGAGCAGTACTTC.

In this sample, this clonotype turned up a few times. This chain uses TRBV5-1 with TRBJ2-3; 10 bases map to TRBD2. V shed 4 bases, J shed 8 bases, and the junction held 16 bases outside the gene matches. The CDR3 consists of 17 residues. The germline V gene encodes CDR1 SGHRS and CDR2 YFSETQ. The CDR3 DNA reads as TGCGCCAGCAGCCCTACTCACAGCGGGGGGGGCGACCCTACGCAGTATTTT. Residues: CASSPTHSGGGDPTQYF.

This clonotype was counted ten times or more. V is TRBV18 and J is TRBJ2-1; D not certain. The CDR3 contains 13 residues. Per germline, CDR1 KGHSH and CDR2 LQKENI. Trimming shortened V by 4 bases and J by 5 bases, and 9 bases separated the two germline ends. The CDR3 reads CASSLRPDNEQFF. DNA of the CDR3: TGTGCCAGCTCACTTAGACCCGACAATGAGCAGTTCTTC.

There are many counts of this clonotype. The CDR3 DNA follows: TGTGCCAGCAGCCAAGATACAGCGGGGGCACCCTCTGGGGCCAACGTCCTGACTTTC. Translated: CASSQDTAGAPSGANVLTF. This sequence joins TRBV4-2 and TRBJ2-6, with TRBD2 matching over 8 bases. The junction had 7 bases not matched to a gene; V was cut back by 0 bases and J by 0 bases. The CDR3 is 19 amino acids. Germline CDR1 LGHNA, CDR2 YNFKEQ.

The chain joins TRBV9 to TRBJ1-6, with D perhaps matching TRBD1 (5 bases). Trimming shortened V by 4 bases and J by 6 bases, and 17 bases separated the two germline ends. The CDR3 contains 16 residues. Germline CDR1 reads SGDLS; CDR2 reads YYNGEE. CDR3 DNA: TGTGCCAGCAGCCCCGGAGGGAGGGGCTCTAATTCACCCCTCCACTTT. Its protein is CASSPGGRGSNSPLHF.

This clonotype was seen at least ten times. The chain uses TRBV7-3 and TRBJ2-1; tentatively, D is TRBD1 or TRBD2 (6 bases each). Germline CDR1 reads SGHTA; CDR2 reads FQGTGA. V was trimmed by 2 bases and J by 4 bases, leaving 15 bases between them. This CDR3 comprises 16 residues. CDR3 amino acids: CASSLLPGGEYNEQFF. The CDR3 DNA follows: TGTGCCAGCAGCTTATTACCCGGGGGCGAGTACAATGAGCAGTTCTTC.

J is TRBJ2-4 and V is TRBV7-8; 7 positions agree with TRBD1. Trimming cost V 2 bases and J 11 bases; bases outside gene matches: 9. The CDR3 runs 14 residues. The germline CDR1 and CDR2 sequences are SGHVS and FQNEAQ. The CDR3 reads CASSLTGTASFQYF. The CDR3 DNA sequence: TGTGCCAGCAGCTTAACTGGGACAGCTTCTTTTCAGTACTTC.

This clonotype was seen at least ten times. The J gene is TRBJ2-3, the V gene TRBV29-1; D remains unclear. The ends were cut back, 7 bases at V and 3 bases at J, with 11 bases in the middle. CDR1 SQVTM and CDR2 ANQGSEA come from the germline V gene. CDR3 length equals 12 residues. CDR3 sequence reads: CSATGRTDTQYF. CDR3 nucleotides: TGCAGCGCTACTGGTCGGACAGATACGCAGTATTTT.

This clonotype was detected a few times. This chain links TRBV29-1 with TRBJ1-3; no reliable D call. The CDR3 contains 13 residues. Germline loops: CDR1 SQVTM, CDR2 ANQGSEA. Trimming removed 1 base at V and 4 bases at J, with 8 bases between. CDR3 protein: CSVEGSAGNTIYF. CDR3 DNA: TGCAGCGTTGAAGGGTCGGCGGGAAACACCATATATTTT.

In this sample, this clonotype turned up many times. The chain joins TRBV2 to TRBJ1-1; no definite D call. Germline V CDR1 and CDR2: SNHLY, FYNNEI. Trimming cost V 6 bases and J 1 base, with 9 bases left between them. This CDR3 has 13 amino acids. The CDR3 DNA sequence: TGTGCCAGCAGACCGACCGCGAACACTGAAGCTTTCTTT. This translates into CASRPTANTEAFF.

This clonotype was detected ten times or more. This rearrangement joins TRBV27 to TRBJ2-1; TRBD2 aligns across 7 bases. The CDR3 contains 16 residues. V was pared by 4 bases and J by 2 bases, with 8 bases of the junction left unmatched. Germline CDR1 MNHEY, CDR2 SMNVEV (reference sequence). The CDR3 DNA reads TGTGCCAGCAGTTACCTGACTAGCATCCCCTACAATGAGCAGTTCTTC. It specifies CASSYLTSIPYNEQFF.